The 7 T cell receptor beta chains given below trace back to one sample, sequenced in a study of blood T cell repertoires in COVID-19. Produced via immunoSEQ multiplex PCR; TCRdb's table is partial and in-frame only. The sample includes more than 400,000 clones, 80% to 90% of them seen just once. Input material: peripheral blood. The receptors here all came from a human donor in a cohort sampled during active COVID-19.

The chain has TRBV24-1 and TRBJ2-3, with D possibly being TRBD1 (5 bases). This CDR3 comprises 13 residues. CDR1 is KGHDR, CDR2 SFDVKD, per germline. Trimming took 3 bases from V and 5 from J, leaving 8 bases between them. In DNA, the CDR3 is TGTGCCACCAGTGATATAGGGGAAGATACGCAGTATTTT. This encodes CATSDIGEDTQYF.

The chain combines TRBV6-5 with TRBJ2-7, with 8 bases fitting TRBD1. Germline assignment: CDR1 MNHEY and CDR2 SVGAGI. The ends lost 7 bases at V and 4 bases at J; junction bases unmatched: 9. The CDR3 covers 14 residues. CDR3 nucleotide sequence: TGTGCCAGCAAGACGACAGGGGTCTATTACGAGCAGTACTTC. Translating it yields CASKTTGVYYEQYF.

J is TRBJ1-1 and V is TRBV5-5; possibly TRBD1 for D (5 bases). Germline-derived CDR1 and CDR2 are SGHKS and YYEKEE (reference sequence). The ends were cut back, 3 bases at V and 5 bases at J, with 11 bases in the middle. This CDR3 is 13 amino acids long. CDR3 residues: CASSSSTGTEAFF. CDR3 nucleotides: TGTGCCAGCAGCTCAAGCACAGGTACTGAAGCTTTCTTT.

The rearrangement links TRBV29-1 to TRBJ2-3; 7 bases fit TRBD2. Unmatched junction bases numbered 9, after V lost 1 base and J lost 2 bases. Germline-derived CDR1 and CDR2 are SQVTM and ANQGSEA. CDR3 length: 16 residues. CDR3 amino acids: CSVEASRLADTDTQYF. The CDR3 region has the DNA TGCAGCGTTGAAGCTTCACGGCTAGCGGACACAGATACGCAGTATTTT.

This chain uses TRBV6-5 with TRBJ1-1; maybe TRBD1 (5 bases). The CDR3 extends over 14 amino acids. Per the germline V gene, CDR1 is MNHEY and CDR2 is SVGAGI. V was clipped by 4 bases and J by 3 bases, with 12 bases between them. The chain's CDR3 is CASSFAQGYTEAFF. In nucleotides, the CDR3 is TGTGCCAGCAGTTTCGCTCAGGGTTACACTGAAGCTTTCTTT.

This chain uses TRBV6-5 with TRBJ2-2, with D perhaps matching TRBD2 (6 bases). Germline V gene lookup returns CDR1 MNHEY and CDR2 SVGAGI. The CDR3 totals 15 residues. Deletions cut 4 bases from V and 7 bases from J, with 16 bases between. In nucleotides, the CDR3 is TGTGCCAGCAGTTCCGCGACTAGAATTGTCGGGGAGCTGTTTTTT. Translating it yields CASSSATRIVGELFF.

The chain is built from TRBV2 and TRBJ1-1; perhaps TRBD1 as D (6 bases). This CDR3 is 13 amino acids long. Germline V CDR1 and CDR2: SNHLY, FYNNEI. The V gene lost 8 bases and the J gene lost 0 bases, with 10 bases spanning the gap. The CDR3 reads CASEQGMNTEAFF. The CDR3 bases are TGTGCCAGCGAACAGGGCATGAACACTGAAGCTTTCTTT.